These T cell receptor beta chains were read from a single sample in a study of cytotoxic CD8 clonotypes in ibrutinib-treated CLL. Assay: immunoSEQ multiplex PCR; the TCRdb copy retains only in-frame clones and omits some. The data show approximately 140,000 clones, approximately 80% seen once. The specimen was PBMCs, collected after 12 months of ibrutinib treatment. The receptor set was obtained from a human donor with chronic lymphocytic leukemia. CDR3s include the opening cysteine and the closing phenylalanine or tryptophan. The D gene is left open where the match is weak. Clone size, where shown, is once, few, many, or a class for clones that have expanded.

TRBV5-1,TRBJ1-4,-,-,CASSSGSLATNEKLFF,TGCGCCAGCAGCTCAGGGTCCCTAGCAACTAATGAAAAACTGTTTTTT
TRBV25-1,TRBJ1-6,-,-,CASSEQENSPLHF,TGTGCCAGCAGTGAACAGGAAAATTCACCCCTCCACTTT
TRBV18,TRBJ2-7,-,-,CASSLFLPTAGDYEQYF,TGTGCCAGCTCACTTTTCCTCCCCACAGCGGGCGACTACGAGCAGTACTTC
TRBV7-8,TRBJ2-3,TRBD2,-,CASSPWTSATDTQYF,TGTGCCAGCAGCCCGTGGACTAGCGCCACAGATACGCAGTATTTT
TRBV28,TRBJ1-2,TRBD1,few,CASSDRGGQNGYTF,TGTGCCAGCAGTGATCGAGGGGGACAGAATGGCTACACCTTC
TRBV19,TRBJ1-4,TRBD1,-,CASSMGQLEKLFF,TGTGCCAGTAGTATGGGACAGCTTGAAAAACTGTTTTTT
TRBV6-5,TRBJ1-2,TRBD1,-,CASSGTGRGYTF,TGTGCCAGCAGTGGGACAGGGCGAGGCTACACCTTC
TRBV5-1,TRBJ1-4,-,-,CASSFGPAGANEKLFF,TGCGCCAGCAGCTTTGGACCAGCCGGGGCCAATGAAAAACTGTTTTTT
TRBV19,TRBJ2-5,TRBD2,-,CASRTSGSETQYF,TGTGCCAGTAGAACTAGCGGGTCGGAGACCCAGTACTTC
TRBV28,TRBJ2-3,TRBD1,-,CASRPAGTGPTDTQYF,TGTGCCAGCAGGCCTGCCGGGACAGGGCCCACAGATACGCAGTATTTT
TRBV9,TRBJ1-2,TRBD1,once,CASVPGTGAAYGYTF,TGTGCCAGCGTACCCGGGACAGGGGCGGCCTATGGCTACACCTTC
TRBV18,TRBJ1-4,TRBD1,-,CASSPTGDKLFF,TGTGCCAGCTCACCGACAGGGGACAAACTGTTTTTT
TRBV18,TRBJ2-1,TRBD1,-,CASSPGDRVHEQFF,TGTGCCAGCTCACCGGGAGACAGGGTCCATGAGCAGTTCTTC
TRBV7-8,TRBJ2-1,-,-,CASSLGLGRSSYNEQFF,TGTGCCAGCAGCTTAGGTCTCGGGCGTAGCTCCTACAATGAGCAGTTCTTC
TRBV28,TRBJ2-5,TRBD2,-,CASSGGAFGETQYF,TGTGCCAGCAGCGGGGGGGCTTTTGGAGAGACCCAGTACTTC
TRBV5-1,TRBJ2-3,TRBD2,-,CASIPIAGATDTQYF,TGCGCCAGCATTCCAATAGCGGGAGCAACAGATACGCAGTATTTT
TRBV27,TRBJ2-7,TRBD2,many,CASQPGLAGDF,TGTGCCAGCCAACCGGGACTAGCGGGGGACTTC
TRBV28,TRBJ2-7,-,-,CASSRVSSRDPLQYF,TGTGCCAGCAGCCGAGTATCAAGCCGGGACCCGCTACAGTACTTC
TRBV7-6,TRBJ2-7,TRBD2,few,CASSPVAGGAYEQYF,TGTGCCAGCAGTCCTGTAGCGGGAGGTGCCTACGAGCAGTACTTC
TRBV4-3,TRBJ1-2,TRBD1,-,CASSQDKGALIGGYTF,TGCGCCAGCAGCCAAGATAAGGGGGCGCTTATAGGGGGCTACACCTTC
TRBV2,TRBJ2-5,-,-,CAKGQQETQYF,TGTGCCAAGGGGCAGCAAGAGACCCAGTACTTC
TRBV7-6,TRBJ1-2,TRBD1,-,CASSLGTALGYGYTF,TGTGCCAGCAGCCTCGGGACAGCCCTCGGCTATGGCTACACCTTC
TRBV12-5,TRBJ1-2,-,-,CASGLGPSGYTF,TGTGCTAGTGGTTTGGGGCCGAGTGGCTACACCTTC
TRBV6-5,TRBJ1-2,TRBD1,-,CASSSPGGTSYGYTF,TGTGCCAGCAGTTCCCCAGGGGGGACGTCCTATGGCTACACCTTC
TRBV6-5,TRBJ1-4,-,-,CASSWTAINEKLFF,TGTGCCAGCAGTTGGACAGCCATAAATGAAAAACTGTTTTTT
TRBV5-1,TRBJ1-2,-,-,CASSSNSAGGYTF,TGCGCCAGCAGTAGTAATTCCGCGGGAGGCTACACCTTC
TRBV11-2,TRBJ2-2,-,-,CASSLPTGELFF,TGTGCCAGCAGCTTACCCACCGGGGAGCTGTTTTTT
TRBV28,TRBJ2-7,-,-,CASEVADNEQYF,TGTGCCAGCGAGGTTGCAGACAACGAGCAGTACTTC
TRBV19,TRBJ2-1,-,-,CASSDILRTLGEQFF,TGTGCCAGTAGTGACATTTTGAGGACTCTCGGGGAGCAGTTCTTC
TRBV30,TRBJ2-7,TRBD1,-,CAWSGDRDRRGYEQYF,TGTGCCTGGAGCGGGGACCGGGACAGGAGAGGTTACGAGCAGTACTTC
TRBV28,TRBJ2-2,-,-,CASIGQNTGELFF,TGTGCCAGCATTGGGCAGAACACCGGGGAGCTGTTTTTT
TRBV6-5,TRBJ1-5,-,-,CASGGFGNQPQHF,TGTGCCAGCGGGGGATTTGGCAATCAGCCCCAGCATTTT
TRBV28,TRBJ1-1,TRBD1,-,CASSLPPGGGGTEAFF,TGTGCCAGCAGTCTACCCCCAGGGGGTGGGGGCACTGAAGCTTTCTTT
TRBV7-2,TRBJ1-5,-,-,CASSLAGQPQHF,TGTGCCAGCAGCTTAGCCGGTCAGCCCCAGCATTTT
TRBV6-5,TRBJ2-5,-,few,CASSTSGHQETQYF,TGTGCCAGCAGCACCTCGGGGCATCAAGAGACCCAGTACTTC
TRBV9,TRBJ2-3,-,-,CASSEGDTQYF,TGTGCCAGCAGCGAGGGAGATACGCAGTATTTT
TRBV29-1,TRBJ1-2,-,-,CSVEDRTGTEYGYTF,TGCAGCGTTGAAGATCGGACCGGGACGGAGTATGGCTACACCTTC
TRBV4-1,TRBJ2-5,TRBD2,-,CASSHPNGDSGAGQETQYF,TGCGCCAGCAGCCATCCCAACGGCGATAGCGGGGCGGGGCAAGAGACCCAGTACTTC
TRBV29-1,TRBJ2-2,-,few,CSTRWGTGELFF,TGCAGCACGCGGTGGGGTACCGGGGAGCTGTTTTTT
TRBV29-1,TRBJ1-1,-,-,CSVVGRLNTEAFF,TGCAGCGTTGTGGGACGGTTGAACACTGAAGCTTTCTTT
TRBV4-1,TRBJ2-7,TRBD1,-,CASSPGTGVFYEQYF,TGCGCCAGCAGCCCGGGGACAGGGGTATTCTACGAGCAGTACTTC
TRBV6-5,TRBJ1-1,-,-,CASSEAEAFF,TGTGCCAGCAGTGAAGCCGAAGCTTTCTTT
TRBV5-4,TRBJ2-5,TRBD1,-,CASSPTGGKTQYF,TGTGCCAGCAGCCCCACAGGGGGAAAGACCCAGTACTTC
TRBV4-3,TRBJ1-4,-,-,CASSQDPQGSFNEKLFF,TGCGCCAGCAGCCAAGATCCACAGGGATCTTTTAATGAAAAACTGTTTTTT
TRBV7-2,TRBJ1-2,-,-,CASRQTGNYGYTF,TGTGCCAGCAGACAAACAGGGAATTATGGCTACACCTTC
TRBV25-1,TRBJ2-4,-,-,CASSESWTDKNIQYF,TGTGCCAGCAGTGAGTCCTGGACTGACAAAAACATTCAGTACTTC
TRBV28,TRBJ2-3,TRBD2,-,CASSLTSGGTDTQYF,TGTGCCAGCAGTTTAACTAGCGGAGGAACAGATACGCAGTATTTT
TRBV29-1,TRBJ2-2,TRBD2,many,CSVESGGANTGELFF,TGCAGCGTTGAAAGCGGGGGGGCGAACACCGGGGAGCTGTTTTTT
TRBV28,TRBJ1-2,-,-,CASRLDGANYGYTF,TGTGCCAGCAGGCTCGACGGTGCTAACTATGGCTACACCTTC
TRBV2,TRBJ2-3,-,-,CASSAESTDTQYF,TGTGCCAGCAGTGCTGAGAGCACAGATACGCAGTATTTT
TRBV9,TRBJ2-7,TRBD2,-,CASSLAGVAGGYEQYF,TGTGCCAGCAGCCTAGCCGGGGTAGCGGGAGGGTACGAGCAGTACTTC
TRBV7-9,TRBJ2-2,-,-,CASHPTGGNTGELFF,TGTGCCAGCCACCCGACCGGGGGAAACACCGGGGAGCTGTTTTTT
TRBV2,TRBJ2-7,TRBD2,-,CARGTSGGGEQYF,TGTGCCAGAGGGACTAGCGGGGGAGGGGAGCAGTACTTC
TRBV18,TRBJ2-5,-,few,CASSPWGRETQYF,TGTGCCAGCTCACCGTGGGGCCGGGAGACCCAGTACTTC
TRBV5-1,TRBJ1-1,TRBD1,-,CASSPPGQGAVTEAFF,TGCGCCAGCAGCCCCCCGGGACAGGGAGCGGTCACTGAAGCTTTCTTT
TRBV7-9,TRBJ2-7,-,-,CASSSQRHSYEQYF,TGTGCCAGCAGCTCACAAAGGCACTCCTACGAGCAGTACTTC
TRBV28,TRBJ1-5,-,-,CALSRGARNQPQHF,TGTGCCCTTTCGCGGGGGGCACGCAATCAGCCCCAGCATTTT
TRBV13,TRBJ2-3,TRBD2,-,CASSLARLAGGTDTQYF,TGTGCCAGCAGCTTAGCCCGACTAGCGGGAGGCACAGATACGCAGTATTTT
TRBV14,TRBJ1-6,TRBD1,few,CASSPWTGSNSPLHF,TGTGCCAGCAGCCCCTGGACAGGATCAAATTCACCCCTCCACTTT
TRBV18,TRBJ1-1,-,-,CASSPPSVRPEAFF,TGTGCCAGCTCACCACCGTCTGTCCGGCCAGAAGCTTTCTTT